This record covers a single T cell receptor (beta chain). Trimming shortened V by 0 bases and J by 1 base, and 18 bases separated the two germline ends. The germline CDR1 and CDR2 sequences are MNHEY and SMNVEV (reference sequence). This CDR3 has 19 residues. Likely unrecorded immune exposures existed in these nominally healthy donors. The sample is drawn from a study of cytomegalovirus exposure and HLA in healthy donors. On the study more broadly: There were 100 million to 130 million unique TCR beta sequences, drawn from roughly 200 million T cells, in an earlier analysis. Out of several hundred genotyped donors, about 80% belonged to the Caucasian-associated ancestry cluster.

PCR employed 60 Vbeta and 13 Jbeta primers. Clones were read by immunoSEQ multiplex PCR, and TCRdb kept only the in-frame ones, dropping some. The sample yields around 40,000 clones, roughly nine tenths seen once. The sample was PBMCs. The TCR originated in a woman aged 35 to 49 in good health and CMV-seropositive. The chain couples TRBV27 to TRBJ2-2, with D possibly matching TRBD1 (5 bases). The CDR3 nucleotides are TGTGCCAGCAGTTTATCGATAACCAGGGCGACGGAGAACACCGGGGAGCTGTTTTTT. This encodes CASSLSITRATENTGELFF.